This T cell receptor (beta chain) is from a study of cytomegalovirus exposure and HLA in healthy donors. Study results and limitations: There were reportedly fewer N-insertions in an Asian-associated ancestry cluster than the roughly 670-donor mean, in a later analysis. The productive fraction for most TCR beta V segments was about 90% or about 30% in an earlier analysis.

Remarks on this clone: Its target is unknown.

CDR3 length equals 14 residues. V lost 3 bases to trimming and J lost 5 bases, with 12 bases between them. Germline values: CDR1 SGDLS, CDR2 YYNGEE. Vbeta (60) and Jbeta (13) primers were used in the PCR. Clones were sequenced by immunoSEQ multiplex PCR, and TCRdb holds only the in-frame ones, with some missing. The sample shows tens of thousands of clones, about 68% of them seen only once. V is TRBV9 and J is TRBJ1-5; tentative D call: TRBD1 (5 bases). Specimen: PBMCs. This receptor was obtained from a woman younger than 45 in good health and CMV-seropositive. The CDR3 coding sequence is TGTGCCAGCAGCGCAAGGGGCAGGGATCAGCCCCAGCATTTT. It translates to CASSARGRDQPQHF.